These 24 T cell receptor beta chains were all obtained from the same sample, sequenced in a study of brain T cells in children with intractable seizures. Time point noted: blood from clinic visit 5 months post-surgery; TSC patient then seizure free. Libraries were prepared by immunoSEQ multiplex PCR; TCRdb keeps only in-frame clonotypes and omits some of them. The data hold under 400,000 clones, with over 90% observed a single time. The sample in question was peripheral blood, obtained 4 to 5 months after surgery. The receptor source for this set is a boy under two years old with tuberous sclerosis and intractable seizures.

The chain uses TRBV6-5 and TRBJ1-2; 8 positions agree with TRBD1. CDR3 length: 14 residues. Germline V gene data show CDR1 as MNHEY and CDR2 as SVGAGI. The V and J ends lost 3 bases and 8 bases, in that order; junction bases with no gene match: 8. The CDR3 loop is CASSYQTGGDGYTF. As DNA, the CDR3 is TGTGCCAGCAGTTATCAAACAGGGGGTGACGGCTACACCTTC.

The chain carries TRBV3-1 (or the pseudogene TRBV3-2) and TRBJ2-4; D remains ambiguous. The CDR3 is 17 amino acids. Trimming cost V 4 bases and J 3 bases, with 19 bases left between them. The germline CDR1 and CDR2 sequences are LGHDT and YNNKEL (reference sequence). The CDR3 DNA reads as TGTGCCAGCAGCCCCAATAGGTATTCGGACGGCAAAAACATTCAGTACTTC. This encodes CASSPNRYSDGKNIQYF.

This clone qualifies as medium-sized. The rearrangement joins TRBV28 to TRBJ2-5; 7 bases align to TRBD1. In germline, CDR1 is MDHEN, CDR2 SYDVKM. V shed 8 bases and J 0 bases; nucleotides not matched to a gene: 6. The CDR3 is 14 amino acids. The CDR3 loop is CASSPGQDQETQYF. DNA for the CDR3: TGTGCCAGCTCCCCTGGACAGGACCAAGAGACCCAGTACTTC.

The CDR3, as DNA: TGCGCCAGCAGCCAGTTTTTTGCGGAGAACACTGAAGCTTTCTTT. It translates to CASSQFFAENTEAFF. The chain combines TRBV4-1 with TRBJ1-1; D not resolved. The CDR3 covers 15 residues. CDR1 is MGHRA, CDR2 YSYEKL, per germline. V was cut by 3 bases and J by 1 base, with 12 bases left in between.

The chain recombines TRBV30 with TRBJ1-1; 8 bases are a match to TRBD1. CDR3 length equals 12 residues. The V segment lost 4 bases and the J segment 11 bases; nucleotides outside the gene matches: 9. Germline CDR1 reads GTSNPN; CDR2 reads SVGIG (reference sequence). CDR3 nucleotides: TGTGCCTGGACCGGACAGGGAAAGTGGGCTTTCTTT. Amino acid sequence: CAWTGQGKWAFF.

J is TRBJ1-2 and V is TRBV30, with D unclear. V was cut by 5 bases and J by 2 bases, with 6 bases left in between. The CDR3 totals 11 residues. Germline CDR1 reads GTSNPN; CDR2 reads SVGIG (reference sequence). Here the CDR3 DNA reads TGTGCCTGGGCTCCCAACTATGGCTACACCTTC. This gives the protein CAWAPNYGYTF.

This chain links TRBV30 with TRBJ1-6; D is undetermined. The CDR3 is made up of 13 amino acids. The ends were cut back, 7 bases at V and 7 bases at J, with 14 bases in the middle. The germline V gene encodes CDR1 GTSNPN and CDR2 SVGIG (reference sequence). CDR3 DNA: TGTGCCTCTTCAACATGGAGGAATTCACCCCTCCACTTT. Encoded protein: CASSTWRNSPLHF.

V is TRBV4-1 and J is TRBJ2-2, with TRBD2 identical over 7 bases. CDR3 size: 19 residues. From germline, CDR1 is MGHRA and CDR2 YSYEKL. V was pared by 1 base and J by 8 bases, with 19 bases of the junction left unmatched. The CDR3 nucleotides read TGCGCCAGCAGCCAAGGGGTGGTTCTGCGGGGGTCCTTCTGGGGGGAGCTGTTTTTT. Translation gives CASSQGVVLRGSFWGELFF.

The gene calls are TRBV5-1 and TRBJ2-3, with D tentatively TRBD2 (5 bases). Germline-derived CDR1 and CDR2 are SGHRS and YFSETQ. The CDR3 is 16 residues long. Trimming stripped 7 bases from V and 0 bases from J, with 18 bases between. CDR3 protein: CASSPTGLVSTDTQYF. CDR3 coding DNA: TGCGCCAGCTCCCCCACCGGACTCGTTAGCACAGATACGCAGTATTTT.

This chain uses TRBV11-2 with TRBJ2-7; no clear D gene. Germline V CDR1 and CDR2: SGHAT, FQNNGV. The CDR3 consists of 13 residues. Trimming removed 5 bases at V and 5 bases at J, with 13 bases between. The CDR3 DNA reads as TGTGCCAGCAGCAACAGTATAATACACGAGCAGTACTTC. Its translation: CASSNSIIHEQYF.

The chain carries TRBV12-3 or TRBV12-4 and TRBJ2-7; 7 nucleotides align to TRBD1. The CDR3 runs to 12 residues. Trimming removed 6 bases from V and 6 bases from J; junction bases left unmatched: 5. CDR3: CASRKGATEQYF. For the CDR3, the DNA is TGTGCCAGCAGGAAGGGGGCGACCGAGCAGTACTTC.

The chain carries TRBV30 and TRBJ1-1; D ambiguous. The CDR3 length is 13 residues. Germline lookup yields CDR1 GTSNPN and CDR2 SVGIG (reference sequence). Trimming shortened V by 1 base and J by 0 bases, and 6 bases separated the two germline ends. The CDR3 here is CAWSGQLNTEAFF. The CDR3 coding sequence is TGTGCCTGGAGTGGCCAGTTGAACACTGAAGCTTTCTTT.

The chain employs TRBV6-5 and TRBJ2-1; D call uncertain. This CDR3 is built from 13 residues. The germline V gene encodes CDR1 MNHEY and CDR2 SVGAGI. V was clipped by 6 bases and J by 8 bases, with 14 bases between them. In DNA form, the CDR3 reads TGTGCCAGCAGCTTTGGATACCGGGATGAGCAGTTCTTC. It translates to CASSFGYRDEQFF.

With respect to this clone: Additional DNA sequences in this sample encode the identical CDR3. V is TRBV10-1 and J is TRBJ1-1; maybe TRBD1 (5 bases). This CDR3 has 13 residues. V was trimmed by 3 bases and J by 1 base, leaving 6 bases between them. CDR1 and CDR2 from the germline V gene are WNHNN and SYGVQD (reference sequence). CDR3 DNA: TGCGCCAGCAGTGATACAGGGAACACTGAAGCTTTCTTT. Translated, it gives CASSDTGNTEAFF.

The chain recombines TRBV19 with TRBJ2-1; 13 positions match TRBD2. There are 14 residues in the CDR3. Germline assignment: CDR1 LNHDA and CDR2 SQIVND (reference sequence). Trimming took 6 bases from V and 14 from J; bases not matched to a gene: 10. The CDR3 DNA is TGTGCCAGTAGATGGACTAGCGGGAGTCCGGAGGAGTTCTTC. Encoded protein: CASRWTSGSPEEFF.

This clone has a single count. CDR3: CASSQEGFWGTYNQPQHF. In DNA, the CDR3 is TGCGCCAGCAGCCAAGAAGGGTTTTGGGGCACATATAATCAGCCCCAGCATTTT. V usage is TRBV4-1 and J usage is TRBJ1-5, with D possibly TRBD1 on 5 matching bases. The germline V gene encodes CDR1 MGHRA and CDR2 YSYEKL. The CDR3 loop spans 18 amino acids. Trimming cost V 0 bases and J 4 bases, with 19 bases left between them.

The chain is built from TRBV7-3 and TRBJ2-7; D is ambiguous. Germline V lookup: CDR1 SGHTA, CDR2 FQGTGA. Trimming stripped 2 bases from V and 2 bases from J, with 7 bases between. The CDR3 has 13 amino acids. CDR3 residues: CASSLSKAYEQYF. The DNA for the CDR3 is TGTGCCAGCAGCTTATCCAAAGCCTACGAGCAGTACTTC.

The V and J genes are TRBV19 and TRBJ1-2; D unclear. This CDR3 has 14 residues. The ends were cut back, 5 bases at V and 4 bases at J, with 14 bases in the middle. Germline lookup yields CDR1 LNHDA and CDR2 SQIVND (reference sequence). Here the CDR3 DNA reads TGTGCCAGTAGTCCCCAGCGACGGCTCTATGGCTACACCTTC. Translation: CASSPQRRLYGYTF.

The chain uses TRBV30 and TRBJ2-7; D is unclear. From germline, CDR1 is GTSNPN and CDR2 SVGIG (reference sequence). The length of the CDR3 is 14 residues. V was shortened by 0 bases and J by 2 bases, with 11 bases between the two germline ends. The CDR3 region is CAWSVRNFPYEQYF. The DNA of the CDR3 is TGTGCCTGGAGTGTACGAAACTTCCCCTACGAGCAGTACTTC. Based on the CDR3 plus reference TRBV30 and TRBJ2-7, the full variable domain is SQTIHQWPATLVQPVGSPLSLECTVEGTSNPNLYWYRQAAGRGLQLLFYSVGIGQISSEVPQNLSASRPQDRQFILSSKKLLLSDSGFYLCAWSVRNFPYEQYFGPGTRLTVT.

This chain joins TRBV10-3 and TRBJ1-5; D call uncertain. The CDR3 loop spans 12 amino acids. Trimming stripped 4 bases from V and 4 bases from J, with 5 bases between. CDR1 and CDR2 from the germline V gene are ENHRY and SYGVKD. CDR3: CAISGLNQPQHF. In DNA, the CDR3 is TGTGCCATCAGTGGACTTAATCAGCCCCAGCATTTT.

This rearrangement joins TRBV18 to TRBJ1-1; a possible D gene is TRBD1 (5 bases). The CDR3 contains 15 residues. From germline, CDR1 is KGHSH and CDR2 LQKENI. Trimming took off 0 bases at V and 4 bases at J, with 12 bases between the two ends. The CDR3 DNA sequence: TGTGCCAGCTCACCACCAGAGGGTAGGGGCACTGAAGCTTTCTTT. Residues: CASSPPEGRGTEAFF.

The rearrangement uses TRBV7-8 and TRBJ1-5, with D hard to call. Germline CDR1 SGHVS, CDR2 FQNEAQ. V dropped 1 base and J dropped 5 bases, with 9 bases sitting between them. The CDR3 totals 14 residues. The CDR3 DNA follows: TGTGCCAGCAGCTTAGTCCTTGGGCATCAGCCCCAGCATTTT. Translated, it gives CASSLVLGHQPQHF.

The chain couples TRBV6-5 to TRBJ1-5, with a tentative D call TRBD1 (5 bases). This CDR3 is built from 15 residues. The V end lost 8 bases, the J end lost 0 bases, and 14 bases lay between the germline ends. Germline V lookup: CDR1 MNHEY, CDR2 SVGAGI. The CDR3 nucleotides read TGTGCCAGCCTCACAGGAACCGCTAGCAATCAGCCCCAGCATTTT. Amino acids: CASLTGTASNQPQHF.

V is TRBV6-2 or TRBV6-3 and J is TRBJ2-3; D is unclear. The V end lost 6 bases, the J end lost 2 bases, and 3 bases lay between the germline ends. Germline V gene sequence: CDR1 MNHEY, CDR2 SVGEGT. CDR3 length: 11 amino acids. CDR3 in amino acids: CASSNTDTQYF. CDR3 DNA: TGTGCCAGCAGCAACACAGATACGCAGTATTTT.